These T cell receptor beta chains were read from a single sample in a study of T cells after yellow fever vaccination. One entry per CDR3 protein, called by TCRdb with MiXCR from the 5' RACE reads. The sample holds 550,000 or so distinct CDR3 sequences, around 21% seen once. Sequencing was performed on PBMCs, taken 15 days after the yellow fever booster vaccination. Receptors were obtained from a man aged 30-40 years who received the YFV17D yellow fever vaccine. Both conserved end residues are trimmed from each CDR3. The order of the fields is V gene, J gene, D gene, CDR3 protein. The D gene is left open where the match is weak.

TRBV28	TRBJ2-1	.	ASSTERQPLSYNELF
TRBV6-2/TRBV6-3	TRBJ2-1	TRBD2	ASSWSSVAGGPPDEQF
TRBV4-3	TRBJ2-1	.	ASSRENYQYDNEQF
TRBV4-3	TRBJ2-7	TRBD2	ASSQEFSGDYKY
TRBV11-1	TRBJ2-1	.	ASSSRQSSYNEQF
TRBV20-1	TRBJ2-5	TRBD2	SARDFPGLAGETQY
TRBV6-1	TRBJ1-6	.	ASRPQGWNSPLH
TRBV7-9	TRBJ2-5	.	ASSLEGRREETQY
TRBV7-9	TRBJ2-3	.	ASSRSNTDTQY
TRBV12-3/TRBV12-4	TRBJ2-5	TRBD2	ASSSATSGVGEETQY
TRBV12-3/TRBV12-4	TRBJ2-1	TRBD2	ASSLIGTSVLNEQF
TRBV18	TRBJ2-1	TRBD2	ASSPLLAGYNEQF
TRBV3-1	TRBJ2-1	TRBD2	ASSQAGASKQF
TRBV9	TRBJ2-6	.	ASSAKGSGANVLT
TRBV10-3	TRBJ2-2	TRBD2	AISDRTSGREELF
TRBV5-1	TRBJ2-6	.	ASSSYGALNVLT
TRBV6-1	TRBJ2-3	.	ASRTITQTGTITDTQY
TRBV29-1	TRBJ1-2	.	SVAQEYYGYT
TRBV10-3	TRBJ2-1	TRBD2	AISESVAGGPANEQF
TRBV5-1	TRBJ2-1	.	ASSGDGAYNEQF
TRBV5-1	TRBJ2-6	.	ASPGETGANVLT
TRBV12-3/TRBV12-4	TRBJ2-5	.	ASSLAQVGAETQY
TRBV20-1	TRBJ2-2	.	SAPPAGGELF
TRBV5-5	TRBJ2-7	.	ASSLDGRVGNEQY
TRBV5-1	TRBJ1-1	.	ASSSLDILNTEAF
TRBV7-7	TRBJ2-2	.	ASSLRMAGELF
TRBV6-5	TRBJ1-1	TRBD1	ASSYADRANTEAF
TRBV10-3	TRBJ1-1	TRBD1	AISEPGQAETEAF
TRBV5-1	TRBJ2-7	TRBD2	ASSLRLAGGRDEQY
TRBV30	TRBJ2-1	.	AWQDSFDNEQF
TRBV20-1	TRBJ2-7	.	SASPGGDYEQY
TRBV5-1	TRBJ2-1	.	ASSLGELRGRSEQF
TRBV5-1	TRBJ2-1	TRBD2	ASRERGGSSNEQF
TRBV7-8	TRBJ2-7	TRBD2	ASSLVTRTSDEQY
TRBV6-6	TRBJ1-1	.	ASNQDTEAF
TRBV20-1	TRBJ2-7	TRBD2	SARDGTSQTYEQY
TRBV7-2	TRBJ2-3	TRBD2	ASSRLAGAADTQY
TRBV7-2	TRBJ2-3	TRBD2	ASSRAGDGTDTQY
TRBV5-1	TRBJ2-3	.	ASSPTVPDTQY
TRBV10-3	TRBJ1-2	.	AISESRTVDGYT
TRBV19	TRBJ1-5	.	ASSFEVGGNQPQH
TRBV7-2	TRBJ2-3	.	ASSLPPGRQYTDTQY
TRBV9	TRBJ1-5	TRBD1	ASSGGQGSNQPQH
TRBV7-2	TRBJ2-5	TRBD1	ASSLSGQYQETQY
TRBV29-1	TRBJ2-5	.	SGKGWPQETQY
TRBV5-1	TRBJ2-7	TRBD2	ASSPPAGTYEQY
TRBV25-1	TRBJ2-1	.	ASSEYLLYNEQF
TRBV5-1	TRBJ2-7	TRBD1	ASSFTGEEQY
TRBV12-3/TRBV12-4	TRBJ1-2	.	ASSLGVGTTRANYGYT
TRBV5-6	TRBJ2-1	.	ATRERNNEQF
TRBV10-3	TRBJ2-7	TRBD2	AIRGGLAVYEQY